This T cell receptor beta chain was documented in a study of blood T cell repertoires in COVID-19. The repertoire was sequenced with immunoSEQ multiplex PCR; TCRdb's copy has only in-frame clones and lacks some. The table records some 250,000 clones, approximately 90% of them present only once. The CDR3 runs to 15 residues. V gave up 4 bases and J gave up 2 bases, with 10 bases separating them. CDR1 is SGDLS, CDR2 YYNGEE, per germline. This TCR derives from a woman between 40 and 50 years old who had recovered from COVID-19. The specimen was peripheral blood. J is TRBJ1-6 and V is TRBV9, with D perhaps matching TRBD1 (5 bases). The DNA of the CDR3 is TGTGCCAGCAGCCCGCCGGGGGCCTATAATTCACCCCTCCACTTT. It encodes CASSPPGAYNSPLHF.